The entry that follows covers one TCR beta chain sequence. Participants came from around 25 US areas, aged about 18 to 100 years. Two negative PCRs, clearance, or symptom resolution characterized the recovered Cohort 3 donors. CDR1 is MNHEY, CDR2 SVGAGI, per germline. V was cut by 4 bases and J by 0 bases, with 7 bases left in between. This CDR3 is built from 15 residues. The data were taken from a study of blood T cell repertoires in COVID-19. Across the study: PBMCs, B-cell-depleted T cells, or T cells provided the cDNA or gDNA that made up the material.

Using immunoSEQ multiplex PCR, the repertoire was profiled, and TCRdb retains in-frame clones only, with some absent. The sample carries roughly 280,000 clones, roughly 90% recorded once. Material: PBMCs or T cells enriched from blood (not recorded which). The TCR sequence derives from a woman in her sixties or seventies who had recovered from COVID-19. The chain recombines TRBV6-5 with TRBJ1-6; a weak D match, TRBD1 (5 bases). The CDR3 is CASSWTSSYNSPLHF. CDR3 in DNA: TGTGCCAGCAGTTGGACAAGCTCCTATAATTCACCCCTCCACTTT.